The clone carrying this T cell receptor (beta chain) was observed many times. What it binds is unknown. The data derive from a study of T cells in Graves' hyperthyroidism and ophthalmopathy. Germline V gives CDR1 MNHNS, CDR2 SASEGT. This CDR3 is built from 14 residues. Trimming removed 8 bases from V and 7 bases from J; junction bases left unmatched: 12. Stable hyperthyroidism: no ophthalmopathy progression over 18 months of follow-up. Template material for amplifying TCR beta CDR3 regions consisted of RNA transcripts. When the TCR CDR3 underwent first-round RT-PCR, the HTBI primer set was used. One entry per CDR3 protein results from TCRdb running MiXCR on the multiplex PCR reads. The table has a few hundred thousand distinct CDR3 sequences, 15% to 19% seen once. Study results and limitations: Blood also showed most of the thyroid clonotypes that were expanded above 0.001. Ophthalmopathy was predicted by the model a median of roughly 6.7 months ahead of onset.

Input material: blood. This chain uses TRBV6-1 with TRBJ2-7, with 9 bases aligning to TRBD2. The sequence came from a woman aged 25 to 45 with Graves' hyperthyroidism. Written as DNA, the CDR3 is TGTGCCAGCGCACCTAGCGGGAAGTTGTGGGAGCAGTACTTC. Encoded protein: CASAPSGKLWEQYF.